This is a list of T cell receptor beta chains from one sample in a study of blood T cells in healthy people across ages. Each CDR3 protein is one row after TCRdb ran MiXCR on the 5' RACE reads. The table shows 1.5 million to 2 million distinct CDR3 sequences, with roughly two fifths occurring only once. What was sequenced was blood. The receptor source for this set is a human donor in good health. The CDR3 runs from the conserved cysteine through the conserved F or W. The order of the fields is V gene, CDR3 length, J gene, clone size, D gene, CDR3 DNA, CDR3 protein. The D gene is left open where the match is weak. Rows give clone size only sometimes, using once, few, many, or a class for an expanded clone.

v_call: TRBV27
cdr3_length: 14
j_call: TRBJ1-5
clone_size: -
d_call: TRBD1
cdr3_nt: TGTGCCAGCACCCGAAGACAGGGGAATCAGCCCCAGCATTTT
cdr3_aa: CASTRRQGNQPQHF

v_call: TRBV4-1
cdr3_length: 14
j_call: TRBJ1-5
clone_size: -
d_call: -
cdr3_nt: TGCGCCAGCAGCCCCAGGGTTCATAGTCAGCCCCAGCATTTT
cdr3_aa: CASSPRVHSQPQHF

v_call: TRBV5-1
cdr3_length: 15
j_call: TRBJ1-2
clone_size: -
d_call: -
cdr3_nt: TGCGCCAGCAGCTTCGGAGGCCGGGTGGGCTATGGCTACACCTTC
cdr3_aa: CASSFGGRVGYGYTF

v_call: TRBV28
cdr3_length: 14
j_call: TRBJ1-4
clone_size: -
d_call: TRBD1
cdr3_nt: TGTGCCAGCAGGTTAACCAGGGGGGGTGAAAAACTGTTTTTT
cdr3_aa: CASRLTRGGEKLFF

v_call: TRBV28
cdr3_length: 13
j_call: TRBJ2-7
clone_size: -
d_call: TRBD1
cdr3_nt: TGTGCCAGCAGGGGACAGAGCCATCGCGAGCAGTACTTC
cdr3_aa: CASRGQSHREQYF

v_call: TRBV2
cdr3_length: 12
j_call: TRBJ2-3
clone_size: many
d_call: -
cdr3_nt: TGTGCCAGCAGTGACAGGGCGGATACGCAGTATTTT
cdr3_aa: CASSDRADTQYF

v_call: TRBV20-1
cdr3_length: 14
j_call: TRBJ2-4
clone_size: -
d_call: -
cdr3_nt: TGCAGTGCTAGGGTTCTTCTAGCCAAAAACATTCAGTACTTC
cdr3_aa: CSARVLLAKNIQYF

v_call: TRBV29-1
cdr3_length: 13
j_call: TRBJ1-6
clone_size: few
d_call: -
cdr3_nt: TGCAGCGGAAGGGCCTCACCTAATTCACCCCCCCACTTT
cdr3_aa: CSGRASPNSPPHF

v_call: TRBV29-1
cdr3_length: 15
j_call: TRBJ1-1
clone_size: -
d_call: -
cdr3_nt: TGCAGCGTCTGTCAACTGGCAGACTATTACACTGAAGCTTTCTTT
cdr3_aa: CSVCQLADYYTEAFF

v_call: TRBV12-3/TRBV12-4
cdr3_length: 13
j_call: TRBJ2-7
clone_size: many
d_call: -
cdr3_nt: TGTGCCAGCAGTAGCGACCCCTTCTACGAGCAGTACTTC
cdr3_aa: CASSSDPFYEQYF

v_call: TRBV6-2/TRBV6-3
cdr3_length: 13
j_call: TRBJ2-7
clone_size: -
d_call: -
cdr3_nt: TGTGCCAGCAGTAACACGGGCGAACGCGAGCAGTACTTC
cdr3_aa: CASSNTGEREQYF

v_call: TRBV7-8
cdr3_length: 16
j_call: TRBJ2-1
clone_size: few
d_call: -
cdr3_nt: TGTGCCAGCAGTCCAGCTGGCAGGGGCGTCTACAATGAGCAGTTCTTC
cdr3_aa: CASSPAGRGVYNEQFF

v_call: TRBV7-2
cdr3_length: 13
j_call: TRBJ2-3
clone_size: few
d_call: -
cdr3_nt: TGTGCCAGTACAGGGCGAGGCACAGATACGCAGTATTTT
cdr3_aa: CASTGRGTDTQYF

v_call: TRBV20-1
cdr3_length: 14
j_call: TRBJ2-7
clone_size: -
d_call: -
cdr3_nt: TGCAGTGCTAGGGGCTTATCTTACTCCTACGAGCAGTACTTC
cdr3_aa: CSARGLSYSYEQYF

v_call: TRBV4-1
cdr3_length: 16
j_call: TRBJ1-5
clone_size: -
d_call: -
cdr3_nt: TGCGCCAGCAGCCGACACGTACCTTCGGGCAATCAGCCCCAGCATTTT
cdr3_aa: CASSRHVPSGNQPQHF

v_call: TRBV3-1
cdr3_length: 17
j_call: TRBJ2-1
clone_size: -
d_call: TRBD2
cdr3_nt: TGTGCCAGCAGCCAAGATTTGGGGGGGAGGTCCTACAATGAGCAGTTCTTC
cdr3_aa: CASSQDLGGRSYNEQFF

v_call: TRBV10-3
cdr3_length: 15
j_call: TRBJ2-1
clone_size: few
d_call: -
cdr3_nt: TGTGCCATCAGTGAGGGGCGGGGAGGCTTAGGGGAGCAGTTCTTC
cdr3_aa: CAISEGRGGLGEQFF

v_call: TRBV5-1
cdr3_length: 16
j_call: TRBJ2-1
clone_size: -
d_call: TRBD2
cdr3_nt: TGCGCCAGTAGCGGAGCTAGCGGGGGGTTCGTCAATGAGCAGTTCTTC
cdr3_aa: CASSGASGGFVNEQFF

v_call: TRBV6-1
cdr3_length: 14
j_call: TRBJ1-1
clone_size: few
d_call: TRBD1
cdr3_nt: TGTGCCAGCCGCTTGGACAGGATAAACACTGAAGCTTTCTTT
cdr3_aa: CASRLDRINTEAFF

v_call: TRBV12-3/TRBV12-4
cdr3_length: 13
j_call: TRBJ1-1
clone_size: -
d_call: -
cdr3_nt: TGTGCCAGCACCAAGAACGGGGTCATTGTGGCTTTCTTT
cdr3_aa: CASTKNGVIVAFF

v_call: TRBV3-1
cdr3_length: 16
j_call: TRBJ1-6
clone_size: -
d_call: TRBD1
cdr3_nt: TGTGCCAGCCAGGGGGACCGCTTCTCCTATAATTCATCCCTCCACTTT
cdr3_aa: CASQGDRFSYNSSLHF

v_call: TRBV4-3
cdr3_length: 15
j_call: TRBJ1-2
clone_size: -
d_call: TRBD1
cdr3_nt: TGCGCCAGCAGCACCCAGACAGGGCGGTTAGGAGGCTACACCTTC
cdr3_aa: CASSTQTGRLGGYTF

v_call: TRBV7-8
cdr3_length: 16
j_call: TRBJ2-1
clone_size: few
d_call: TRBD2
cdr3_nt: TGTGCCAGCAGCTTAGATAGACTAGCCCAATTTAATGAGCAGTTCTTC
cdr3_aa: CASSLDRLAQFNEQFF

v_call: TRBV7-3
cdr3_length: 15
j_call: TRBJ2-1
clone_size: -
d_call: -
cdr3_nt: TGTGCCAGCAGTCCGAGAGGGGCAGAGTGGAATGAGCAGTTCTTC
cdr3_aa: CASSPRGAEWNEQFF

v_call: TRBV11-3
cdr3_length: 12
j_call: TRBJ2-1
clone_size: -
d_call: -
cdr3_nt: TGTGCCAGCAGACGGGACGGATCTGAGCAGTTCTTC
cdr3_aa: CASRRDGSEQFF

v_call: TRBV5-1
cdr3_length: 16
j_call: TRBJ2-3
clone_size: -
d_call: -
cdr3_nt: TGCGCCAGCAGCCCAATAGCCGGAGTCGACACAGATACGCAGTGTTTT
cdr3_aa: CASSPIAGVDTDTQCF

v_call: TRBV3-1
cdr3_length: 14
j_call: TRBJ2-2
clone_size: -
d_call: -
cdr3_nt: TGTGCCAGCAGCCAATCTTACGGTACCGGGGAGCTGTTTTTT
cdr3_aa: CASSQSYGTGELFF

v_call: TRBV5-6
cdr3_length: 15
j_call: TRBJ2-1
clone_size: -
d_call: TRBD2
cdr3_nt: TGTGCCAGCAGTCCCGGGAGGAAGCCCTCCTACGAGCAGTTCTTC
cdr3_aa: CASSPGRKPSYEQFF

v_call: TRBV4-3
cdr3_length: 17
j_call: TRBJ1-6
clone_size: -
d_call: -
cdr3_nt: TGCGCCAGCAGCCCAATCCAGGGTACTGGGGCCAATTCACCCCTCCACTTT
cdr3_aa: CASSPIQGTGANSPLHF

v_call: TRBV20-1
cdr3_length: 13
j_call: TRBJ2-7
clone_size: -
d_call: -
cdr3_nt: TGCAGTGCTAGAGGCGGGAACCACAATGAGCAGTACTTC
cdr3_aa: CSARGGNHNEQYF

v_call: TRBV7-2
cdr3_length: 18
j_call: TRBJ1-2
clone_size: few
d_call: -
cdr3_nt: TGTGCCAGCAGCTTATTGTTTTCAGAGGGCCTCTTTAACTATGGCTACACCTTC
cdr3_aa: CASSLLFSEGLFNYGYTF

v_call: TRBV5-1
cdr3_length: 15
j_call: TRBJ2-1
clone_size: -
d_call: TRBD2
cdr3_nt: TGCGCCAGCAGCTTGCGTACTAGCGGGGGGGCGAAGCAGTTCTTC
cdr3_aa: CASSLRTSGGAKQFF

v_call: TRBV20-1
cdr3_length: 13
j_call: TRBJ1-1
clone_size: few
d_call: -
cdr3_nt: TGCAGTGCTAATCGGGGAAGGGACACTGAAGCTTTCTTT
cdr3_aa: CSANRGRDTEAFF

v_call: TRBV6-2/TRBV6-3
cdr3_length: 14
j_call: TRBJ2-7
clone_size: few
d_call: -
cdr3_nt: TGTGCCAGCAGTTACTCCGGCTTTTCCTACGAGCAGTACTTC
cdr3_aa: CASSYSGFSYEQYF

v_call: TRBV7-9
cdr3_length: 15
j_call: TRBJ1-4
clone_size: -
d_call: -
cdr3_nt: TGTGCCAGCAGCCCCTACGGGGGTTTGGGTGAAAAACTGTTTTTT
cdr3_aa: CASSPYGGLGEKLFF

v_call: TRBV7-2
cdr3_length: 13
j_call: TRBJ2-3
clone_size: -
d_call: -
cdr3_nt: TGTGCCAGCAGCTTAGTTGCGTATGATACGCAGTATTTT
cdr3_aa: CASSLVAYDTQYF

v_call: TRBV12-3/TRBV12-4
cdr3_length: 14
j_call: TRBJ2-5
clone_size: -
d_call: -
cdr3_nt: TGTGCCAGCAGTCTCTCCGCGGCCCAAGAGACCCAGTACTTC
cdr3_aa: CASSLSAAQETQYF

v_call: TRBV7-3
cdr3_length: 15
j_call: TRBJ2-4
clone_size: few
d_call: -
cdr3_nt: TGTGCCAGCAGCTTCACCGGGACTTCTTCCAACATTCAGTACTTC
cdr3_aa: CASSFTGTSSNIQYF

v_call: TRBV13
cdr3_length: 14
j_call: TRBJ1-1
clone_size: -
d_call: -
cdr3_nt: TGTGCCAGCAGCCCCGCCGGGGCGGGCACTGAAGCTTTCTTT
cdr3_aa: CASSPAGAGTEAFF

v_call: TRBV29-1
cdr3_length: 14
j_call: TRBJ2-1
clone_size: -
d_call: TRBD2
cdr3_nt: TGCAGCTCCACCGGGACTAGCTCCTACAATGAGCAGTTCTTC
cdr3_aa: CSSTGTSSYNEQFF

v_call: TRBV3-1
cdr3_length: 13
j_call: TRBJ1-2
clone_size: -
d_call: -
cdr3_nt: TGTGCCAGCAGCCAGTCTACCCATTTACGCTACACCTTC
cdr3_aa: CASSQSTHLRYTF

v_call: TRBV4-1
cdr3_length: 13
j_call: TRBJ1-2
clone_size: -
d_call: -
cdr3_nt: TGCGCCTGCAGCCAAGAAGCAGCCTATGGCTACACCTTC
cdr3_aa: CACSQEAAYGYTF

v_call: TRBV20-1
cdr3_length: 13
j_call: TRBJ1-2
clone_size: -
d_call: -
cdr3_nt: TGCAGTGCTAGACAGCAGATAAACTATGGCTACACCTTC
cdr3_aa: CSARQQINYGYTF

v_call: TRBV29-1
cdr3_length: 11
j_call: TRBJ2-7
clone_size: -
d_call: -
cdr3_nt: TGCAGCGTGGCGTTGGGCTACGAGCAGTACTTC
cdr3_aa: CSVALGYEQYF

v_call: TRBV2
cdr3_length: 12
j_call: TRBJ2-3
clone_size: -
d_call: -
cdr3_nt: TGTGCCAGCAATACCGGGCCCACAGAGGAGTATTTT
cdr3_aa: CASNTGPTEEYF

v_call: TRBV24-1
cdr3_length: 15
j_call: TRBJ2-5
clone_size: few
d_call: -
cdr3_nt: TGTGCCACCAGTGAAAGGGGAACCCCAATGGAGACCCAGTACTTC
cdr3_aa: CATSERGTPMETQYF

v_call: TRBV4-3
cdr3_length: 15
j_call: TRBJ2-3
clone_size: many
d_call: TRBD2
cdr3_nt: TGCGCCAGCAGCCAACAGCGGGGGGGTCAATTTACGCAGTATTTT
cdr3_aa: CASSQQRGGQFTQYF

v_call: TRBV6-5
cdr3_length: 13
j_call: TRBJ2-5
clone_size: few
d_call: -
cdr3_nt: TGTGCCAGCACCCCCCCCGGGCAAGAGACCCAGTACTTC
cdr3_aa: CASTPPGQETQYF

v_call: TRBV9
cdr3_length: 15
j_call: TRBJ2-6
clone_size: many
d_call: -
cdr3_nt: TGTGCCAGCAGCGAACTGAACTCTGGGGCCAACGTCCTGACTTTC
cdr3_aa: CASSELNSGANVLTF

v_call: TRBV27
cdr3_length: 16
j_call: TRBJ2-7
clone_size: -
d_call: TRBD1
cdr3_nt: TGTGCCAGCAGTTCCGCGACAGGGGGATTTTCCTACGAGCAGTACTTC
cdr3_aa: CASSSATGGFSYEQYF

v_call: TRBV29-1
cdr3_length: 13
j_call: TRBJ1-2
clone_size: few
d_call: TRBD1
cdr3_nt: TGCAGCGTTGCCGGGGACAGGGGGCATGGCTACACCTTC
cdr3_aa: CSVAGDRGHGYTF

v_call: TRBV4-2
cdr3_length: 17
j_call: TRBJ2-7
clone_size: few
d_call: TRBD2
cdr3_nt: TGTGCCAGCAGCCAACACTGGACTAGCGGACCCTCCTACGAGCAGTACTTC
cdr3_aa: CASSQHWTSGPSYEQYF

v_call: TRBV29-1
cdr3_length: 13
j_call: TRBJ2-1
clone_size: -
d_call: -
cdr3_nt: TGCAGCGTTGAAGACTTATTCCACAATGAGCAGTTCTTC
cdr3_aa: CSVEDLFHNEQFF

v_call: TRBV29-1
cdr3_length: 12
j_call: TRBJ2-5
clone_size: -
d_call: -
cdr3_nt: TGCAGCGTTGATTGGATTGGAGAGACCCAGTACTTC
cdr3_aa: CSVDWIGETQYF

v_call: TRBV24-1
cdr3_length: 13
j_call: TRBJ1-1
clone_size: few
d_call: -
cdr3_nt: TGTGCCACCAGTTGGGGTTCAAACACTGAAGCTTTCTTT
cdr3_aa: CATSWGSNTEAFF

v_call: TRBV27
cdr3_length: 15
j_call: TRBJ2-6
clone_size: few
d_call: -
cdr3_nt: TGTGCCAGCAGTTTCGAAACAGCAGGGGCCAACGTCCTGACTTTC
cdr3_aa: CASSFETAGANVLTF

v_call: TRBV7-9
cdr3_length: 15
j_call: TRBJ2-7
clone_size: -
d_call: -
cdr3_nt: TGTGCCAGCAGCCCCCGAGGGGCGGACTCCTACGAGCAGTACTTC
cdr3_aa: CASSPRGADSYEQYF

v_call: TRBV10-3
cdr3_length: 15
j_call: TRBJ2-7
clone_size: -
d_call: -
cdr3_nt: TGTGCCTTCAGTGAGGAGGGCAGGCGGACTCTCGAGCAGTACTTC
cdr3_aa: CAFSEEGRRTLEQYF